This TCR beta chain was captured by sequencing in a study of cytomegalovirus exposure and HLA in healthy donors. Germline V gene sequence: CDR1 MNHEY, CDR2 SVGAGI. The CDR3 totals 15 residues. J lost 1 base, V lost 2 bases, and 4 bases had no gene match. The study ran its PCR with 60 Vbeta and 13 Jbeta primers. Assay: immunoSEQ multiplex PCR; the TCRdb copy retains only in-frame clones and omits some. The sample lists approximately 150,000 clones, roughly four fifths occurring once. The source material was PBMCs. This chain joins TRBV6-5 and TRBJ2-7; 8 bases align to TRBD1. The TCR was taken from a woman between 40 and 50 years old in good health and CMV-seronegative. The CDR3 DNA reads TGTGCCAGCAGTTACCGGGACAGGAGATCCTACGAGCAGTACTTC. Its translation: CASSYRDRRSYEQYF.